This T cell receptor (beta chain) was sequenced in a study of CD8+CD57+ T cells in acquired aplastic anemia. Whole-study results and caveats: Patients and controls were not found to differ significantly in CD8+ Simpson's diversity. Between patients and controls, roughly 29 CD8+ CDR3 sequences were found in common.

The authors sequenced patients whose flow cytometry had shown CD8+CD57+ cell expansion. Worth noting for this clonotype: Its antigen is still unknown.

Using genomic DNA as the template, TCR beta VDJ and CDR3 profiling was carried out. TCRdb reanalysed the reads using MiXCR and keeps one entry per CDR3 protein. This table holds about 150,000 distinct CDR3 sequences, just over 50% found once. The receptor's source is a human donor with aplastic anemia. The sequencing sample was made of sorted CD4+, CD8+, or CD8+CD57+ T cells (not recorded which) from PBMCs.

This CDR3 reads CASSWTPRTVAGAHGGELFF. CDR3 in DNA: TGTGCCAGCAGTTGGACCCCTAGGACGGTAGCGGGGGCTCACGGCGGGGAGCTGTTTTTT. The rearrangement uses TRBV12-3 or TRBV12-4 and TRBJ2-2, with 9 bases matching TRBD2. With V trimmed by 4 bases and J by 7 bases, 22 bases remained unmatched. This CDR3 is 20 amino acids long.